This is a list of T cell receptor beta chains from one sample in a study of cytomegalovirus exposure and HLA in healthy donors. Only in-frame clones appear in the TCRdb table, and some are missing; sequencing was by immunoSEQ multiplex PCR. The sample carries roughly 70,000 clones, about 93% recorded once. Input material: PBMCs. Receptors originate from a man aged 18-30 years in good health and CMV-seropositive. Both conserved end residues are part of each CDR3. Each record gives: CDR3 DNA, CDR3 protein, D gene, J gene, clone size, V gene. The D gene is left open where the match is weak. Where a row states a size, it is once, few, many or the class of an expanded clone; other rows omit it.

DNA: TGTGCCAGCAGCCTGTTTTCCTCCGGGACAGGACGTGGTCAGCCCCAGCATTTT; CDR3: CASSLFSSGTGRGQPQHF; D: TRBD1; J: TRBJ1-5; size: .; V: TRBV5-5
DNA: TGCGCCAGCAGCGGGGACAGGGGGTTGAACACTGAAGCTTTCTTT; CDR3: CASSGDRGLNTEAFF; D: TRBD1; J: TRBJ1-1; size: once; V: TRBV5-1
DNA: TGCGCCAGCAGCTTGATCTTTTCTTCGAGTGAGCAGTTCTTC; CDR3: CASSLIFSSSEQFF; D: .; J: TRBJ2-1; size: once; V: TRBV5-1
DNA: TGTGCCAGCAGTGAATTAGCGGGATTTTCCTCCTACAATGAGCAGTTCTTC; CDR3: CASSELAGFSSYNEQFF; D: TRBD2; J: TRBJ2-1; size: .; V: TRBV6-1
DNA: TGTGCCAGCAGTTACTCGGGACAGCATCAGCCCCAGCATTTT; CDR3: CASSYSGQHQPQHF; D: TRBD1; J: TRBJ1-5; size: .; V: TRBV6-5
DNA: TGTGCCAGCAGACCCGACATGAACAATCAGCCCCAGCATTTT; CDR3: CASRPDMNNQPQHF; D: .; J: TRBJ1-5; size: .; V: TRBV28
DNA: TGTGCCAGCAGAAGGACACACGCAACTAATGAAAAACTGTTTTTT; CDR3: CASRRTHATNEKLFF; D: .; J: TRBJ1-4; size: once; V: TRBV5-5
DNA: TGTGCCAGCAGTGTCGAGTGGGACAGGGGTTCCGGAGGCTACACCTTC; CDR3: CASSVEWDRGSGGYTF; D: TRBD1; J: TRBJ1-2; size: .; V: TRBV2
DNA: TGTGCCAGCGAGGGACAGGGCACAGATACGCAGTATTTT; CDR3: CASEGQGTDTQYF; D: TRBD1; J: TRBJ2-3; size: once; V: TRBV11-1
DNA: TGCGCCAGCAGCCAGCCGACTAGCGGGAGTTACGAGCAGTACTTC; CDR3: CASSQPTSGSYEQYF; D: TRBD2; J: TRBJ2-7; size: .; V: TRBV4-1
DNA: TGTGCCAGCAGTTTAAGTGGGGGGGCAAACGAGCAGTACTTC; CDR3: CASSLSGGANEQYF; D: .; J: TRBJ2-7; size: .; V: TRBV27
DNA: TGCGCCAGCAGCCCAGCCGCGACAGCGTCCTCTGGAAACACCATATATTTT; CDR3: CASSPAATASSGNTIYF; D: .; J: TRBJ1-3; size: .; V: TRBV5-1
DNA: TGCGCCAGCAGCCCGACAGGGGTGGGCACTGAAGCTTTCTTT; CDR3: CASSPTGVGTEAFF; D: TRBD1; J: TRBJ1-1; size: .; V: TRBV10-1